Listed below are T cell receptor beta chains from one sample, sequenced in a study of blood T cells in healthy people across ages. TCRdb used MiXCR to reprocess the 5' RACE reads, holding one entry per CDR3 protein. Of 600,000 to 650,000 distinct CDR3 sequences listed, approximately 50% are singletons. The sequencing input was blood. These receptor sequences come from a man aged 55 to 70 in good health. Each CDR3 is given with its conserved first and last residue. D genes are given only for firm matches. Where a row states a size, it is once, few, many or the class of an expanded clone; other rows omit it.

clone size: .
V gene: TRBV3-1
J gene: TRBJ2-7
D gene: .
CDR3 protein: CASSQDPLGEQYF
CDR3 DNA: TGTGCCAGCAGCCAAGACCCTTTGGGGGAGCAGTACTTC

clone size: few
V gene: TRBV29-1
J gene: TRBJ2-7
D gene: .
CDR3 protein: CSVEDRLTQYF
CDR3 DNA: TGCAGCGTTGAAGATCGGCTTACCCAGTACTTC

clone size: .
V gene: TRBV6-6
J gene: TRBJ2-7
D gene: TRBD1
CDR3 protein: CASSYFGTETDEQYF
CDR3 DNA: TGTGCCAGCAGTTACTTCGGGACAGAGACTGACGAGCAGTACTTC

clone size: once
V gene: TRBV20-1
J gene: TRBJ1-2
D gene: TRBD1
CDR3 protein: CSARADRNYGYTF
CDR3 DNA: TGCAGTGCTAGAGCGGACAGGAACTATGGCTACACCTTC

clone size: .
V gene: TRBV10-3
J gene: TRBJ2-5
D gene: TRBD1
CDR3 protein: CAINGGQGALETQYF
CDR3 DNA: TGTGCCATCAATGGAGGACAGGGGGCTTTGGAGACCCAGTACTTC

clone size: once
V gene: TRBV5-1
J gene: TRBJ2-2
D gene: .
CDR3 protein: CVSSLYPGGGELFF
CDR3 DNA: TGCGTCAGCAGCTTGTATCCGGGCGGAGGGGAGCTGTTTTTT

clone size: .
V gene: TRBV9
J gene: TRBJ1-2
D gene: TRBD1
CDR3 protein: CASTWGTGGTNYGYTF
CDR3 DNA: TGTGCCAGCACCTGGGGGACAGGGGGCACTAACTATGGCTACACCTTC

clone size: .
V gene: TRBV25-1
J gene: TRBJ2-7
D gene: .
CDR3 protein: CASSEEGGQTYEQYF
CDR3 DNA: TGTGCCAGCAGTGAAGAAGGCGGACAGACCTACGAGCAGTACTTC

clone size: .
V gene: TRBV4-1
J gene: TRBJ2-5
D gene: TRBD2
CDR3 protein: CASSQEGTSGANEQYF
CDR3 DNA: TGCGCCAGCAGCCAAGAAGGGACTAGCGGGGCAAATGAGCAGTACTTC

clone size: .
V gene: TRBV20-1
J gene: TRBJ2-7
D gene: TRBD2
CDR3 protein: CSARVGTSGTYEQYF
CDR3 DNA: TGCAGTGCTAGAGTCGGGACTAGCGGCACCTACGAGCAGTACTTC

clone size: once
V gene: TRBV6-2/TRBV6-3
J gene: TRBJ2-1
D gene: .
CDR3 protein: CASGKGGLGFF
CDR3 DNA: TGTGCCAGCGGAAAGGGGGGTTTAGGGTTCTTC

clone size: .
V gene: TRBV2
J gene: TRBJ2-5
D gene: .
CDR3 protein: CASSQTGVGRETQYF
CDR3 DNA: TGTGCCAGCAGCCAGACTGGAGTTGGTCGTGAGACCCAGTACTTC

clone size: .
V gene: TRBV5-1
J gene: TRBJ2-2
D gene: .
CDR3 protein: CASSVEDLGTGELFF
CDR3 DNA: TGCGCCAGCAGCGTGGAGGATCTGGGCACCGGGGAGCTGTTTTTT

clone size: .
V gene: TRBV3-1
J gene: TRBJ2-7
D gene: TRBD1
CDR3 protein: CASSPRDRVGYEQYF
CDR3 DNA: TGTGCCAGCAGCCCCCGGGACAGGGTCGGCTACGAGCAGTACTTC

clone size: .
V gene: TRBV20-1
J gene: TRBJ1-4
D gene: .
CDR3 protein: CSASYGGEKLFF
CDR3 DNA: TGCAGTGCTAGTTACGGGGGTGAAAAACTGTTTTTT

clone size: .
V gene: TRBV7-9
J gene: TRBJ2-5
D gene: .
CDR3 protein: CASSLMGLQETQYF
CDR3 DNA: TGTGCCAGCAGCTTAATGGGACTCCAAGAGACCCAGTACTTC

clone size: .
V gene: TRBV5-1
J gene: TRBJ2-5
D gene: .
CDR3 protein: CASSLGIARETQYF
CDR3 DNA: TGCGCCAGCAGCTTAGGGATAGCTAGGGAGACCCAGTACTTC

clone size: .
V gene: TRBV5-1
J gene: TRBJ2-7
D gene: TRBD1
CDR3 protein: CASSSDGGQGYNEQYF
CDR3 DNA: TGCGCCAGCAGCTCCGACGGAGGACAGGGTTACAATGAGCAGTACTTC

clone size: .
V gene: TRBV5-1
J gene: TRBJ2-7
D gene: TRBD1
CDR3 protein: CASSPGDRGAYEQYF
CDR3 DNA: TGCGCCAGCAGCCCAGGGGACAGGGGGGCCTACGAGCAGTACTTC

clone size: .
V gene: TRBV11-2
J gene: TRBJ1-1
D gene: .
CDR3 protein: CASTRSEGQGTEAFF
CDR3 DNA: TGTGCCAGCACCCGATCGGAGGGGCAGGGCACTGAAGCTTTCTTT

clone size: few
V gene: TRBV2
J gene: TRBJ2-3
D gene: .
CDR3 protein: CASRQLGSTDTQYF
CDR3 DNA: TGTGCCAGCAGACAACTAGGTAGCACAGATACGCAGTATTTT

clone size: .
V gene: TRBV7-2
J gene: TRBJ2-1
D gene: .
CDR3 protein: CASSAQAYNEQFF
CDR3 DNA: TGTGCCAGCAGCGCACAGGCGTACAATGAGCAGTTCTTC

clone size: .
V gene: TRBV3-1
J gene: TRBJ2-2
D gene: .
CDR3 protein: CASSRAGGANTGELFF
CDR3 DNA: TGTGCCAGCAGCCGGGCCGGGGGAGCGAACACCGGGGAGCTGTTTTTT

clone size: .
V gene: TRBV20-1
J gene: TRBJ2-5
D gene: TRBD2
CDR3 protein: CNARRLAGGVLETQYF
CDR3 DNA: TGCAATGCTAGACGACTAGCGGGGGGGGTGTTAGAGACCCAGTACTTC

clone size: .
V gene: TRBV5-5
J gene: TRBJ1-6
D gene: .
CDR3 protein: CASSLLRDSPLHF
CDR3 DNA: TGTGCCAGCAGCTTGTTACGGGATTCACCCCTCCACTTT

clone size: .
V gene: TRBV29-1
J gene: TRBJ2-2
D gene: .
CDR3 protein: CSVQGNTGELFF
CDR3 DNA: TGCAGCGTCCAGGGGAACACCGGGGAGCTGTTTTTT

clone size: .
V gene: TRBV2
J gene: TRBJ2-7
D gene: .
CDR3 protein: CASNGAGPLRGEQYF
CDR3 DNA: TGTGCCAGCAATGGGGCGGGGCCCCTTAGGGGCGAGCAGTACTTC

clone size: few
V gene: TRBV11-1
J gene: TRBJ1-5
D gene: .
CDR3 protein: CASSLGARQPQHF
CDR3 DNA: TGTGCCAGCAGCTTAGGGGCACGTCAGCCCCAGCATTTT

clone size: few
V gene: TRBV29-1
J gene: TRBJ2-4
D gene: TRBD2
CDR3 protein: CSGVTSGELKQYF
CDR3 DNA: TGCAGCGGGGTGACTAGCGGGGAGCTCAAGCAGTACTTC

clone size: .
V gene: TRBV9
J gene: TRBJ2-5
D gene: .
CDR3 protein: CASSVRRTQETQYF
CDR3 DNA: TGTGCCAGCAGCGTTCGTCGGACACAAGAGACCCAGTACTTC